Following are 5 T cell receptor beta chains from one sample sequenced in a study of blood T cell repertoires in COVID-19. Clones were read by immunoSEQ multiplex PCR, and TCRdb kept only the in-frame ones, dropping some. The repertoire includes a few hundred thousand clones, around nine tenths of them detected once, and roughly 10% sits in the top ten. The source material was PBMCs or T cells enriched from blood (not recorded which). Every receptor here comes from a woman aged 45-65 years who had recovered from COVID-19.

This chain connects TRBV28 to TRBJ1-2; D remains unclear. Trimming removed 5 bases at V and 3 bases at J, with 4 bases between. Germline V gene sequence: CDR1 MDHEN, CDR2 SYDVKM. The CDR3 has 11 amino acids. CDR3: CASSPYYGYTF. CDR3 bases: TGTGCCAGCAGTCCATACTATGGCTACACCTTC.

The rearrangement joins TRBV5-1 to TRBJ1-1, with 11 bases fitting TRBD1. The CDR3 runs 14 residues. The germline gives CDR1 SGHRS, CDR2 YFSETQ. V was clipped by 3 bases and J by 3 bases; unmatched bases: 1. CDR3 nucleotide sequence: TGCGCCAGCAGCTCGGGACAGGGGGACACTGAAGCTTTCTTT. Its protein product is CASSSGQGDTEAFF.

The rearrangement joins TRBV11-2 to TRBJ1-5, with TRBD1 matching over 7 bases. Per the germline V gene, CDR1 is SGHAT and CDR2 is FQNNGV. V lost 5 bases to trimming and J lost 6 bases; unmatched junction nucleotides: 13. CDR3 size: 16 residues. The CDR3 sequence: CASSPGIGGSLQPQHF. CDR3 nucleotide sequence: TGTGCCAGCAGCCCGGGGATAGGGGGCTCGCTTCAGCCCCAGCATTTT.

The chain is built from TRBV3-1 (or the pseudogene TRBV3-2) and TRBJ2-7, with TRBD1 matching over 9 bases. The germline gives CDR1 LGHDT, CDR2 YNNKEL (reference sequence). V shed 0 bases, J shed 7 bases, and the junction held 19 bases outside the gene matches. This CDR3 contains 19 residues. The CDR3 is CASSQDPTNRDRDHLEQYF. As DNA, the CDR3 is TGTGCCAGCAGCCAAGATCCCACCAACCGGGACAGGGATCATTTGGAGCAGTACTTC.

This sequence joins TRBV5-1 and TRBJ1-6; D not resolved. The CDR3 extends over 16 amino acids. V lost 0 bases and J lost 6, with 13 bases in between. Germline loops: CDR1 SGHRS, CDR2 YFSETQ. The chain's CDR3 is CASSLGTRTRNSPLHF. CDR3 DNA sequence: TGCGCCAGCAGCTTGGGGACCAGGACTCGTAATTCACCCCTCCACTTT.